The 17 T cell receptor beta chains in this list originate from one sample, sequenced in a study of beta chain features in type 1 diabetes. Sequencing targeted expressed TCRB transcripts, as all isolated RNA had been reverse transcribed. Measured with immunoSEQ multiplex PCR; TCRdb has only the in-frame clones, and not every one. Of some 270,000 clones in the sample, 14% are singletons; the top ten hold more than 0.02%. Sequenced input: naive CD4+ T cells from blood. These receptors came from a woman between 35 and 50 years old in good health.

The table lists this clone with a few counts. The V call is TRBV6-6, the J call TRBJ2-1; the match to TRBD2 covers 11 bases. CDR3 length: 15 amino acids. After removal of 5 bases from V and 6 bases from J, the junction contained 6 bases not matched to a gene. Looked up from germline, CDR1 is MNHNY and CDR2 is SVGAGI (reference sequence). The CDR3 DNA sequence: TGTGCCAGCAGTCAACTAGCGGGGGCCGCCAATGAGCAGTTCTTC. Translating gives CASSQLAGAANEQFF.

This clone showed up just a few times. The chain couples TRBV7-7 to TRBJ2-5; 11 bases are shared with TRBD2. CDR1 is SSHAT and CDR2 is FNYEAQ in the germline V gene (reference sequence). CDR3 length: 16 residues. V shed 5 bases, J shed 2 bases, and the junction held 7 bases outside the gene matches. The CDR3 nucleotides read TGTGCCAGCAGCGGCTATAGCGGGGGGGTTCAAGAGACCCAGTACTTC. Protein: CASSGYSGGVQETQYF.

Only a few counts were recorded for this clone. The chain carries TRBV6-1 and TRBJ1-6; D call uncertain. The length of the CDR3 is 14 residues. Trimming pared 5 bases from V and 8 bases from J, leaving 13 bases between. Germline V gene data show CDR1 as MNHNS and CDR2 as SASEGT. DNA for the CDR3: TGTGCCAGCAGTTCCGACCGCGGGGATTCACCCCTCCACTTT. As protein: CASSSDRGDSPLHF.

This sequence joins TRBV9 and TRBJ1-1, with TRBD1 as a possible D gene (6 bases). Germline V gives CDR1 SGDLS, CDR2 YYNGEE. Between the trimmed V and J ends, which lost 4 bases and 0 bases, there was a span of 22 bases. The CDR3 totals 18 residues. CDR3 sequence reads: CASSTQTGTHGMNTEAFF. CDR3 nucleotide sequence: TGTGCCAGCAGCACTCAAACAGGGACACATGGCATGAACACTGAAGCTTTCTTT.

J is TRBJ1-1 and V is TRBV5-1; no clear D. The germline V and J ends were trimmed by 3 bases and 5 bases, with 5 bases remaining between them. The CDR3 contains 11 residues. Germline V CDR1 and CDR2: SGHRS, YFSETQ. CDR3 coding DNA: TGCGCCAGCAGCTCCTTTACTGAAGCTTTCTTT. Translated: CASSSFTEAFF.

The V and J genes are TRBV19 and TRBJ1-5; 9 nucleotides match TRBD1. The CDR3 is 17 amino acids. Germline lookup yields CDR1 LNHDA and CDR2 SQIVND (reference sequence). The V and J ends lost 5 bases and 5 bases, in that order; junction bases with no gene match: 13. CDR3 bases: TGTGCCAGTAGTCCAGGGACAGGGTCGAAGGGGGATCAGCCCCAGCATTTT. Translated: CASSPGTGSKGDQPQHF.

This clone showed up just a few times. The genes are TRBV5-1 and TRBJ2-3, with 12 bases that match TRBD2. V lost 0 bases, J lost 0 bases, and 2 bases stayed unmatched. CDR1 and CDR2 from the germline V gene are SGHRS and YFSETQ. The CDR3 contains 17 residues. The CDR3 spells CASSLVGTSGSTDTQYF. CDR3 bases: TGCGCCAGCAGCTTGGTAGGGACTAGCGGGAGCACAGATACGCAGTATTTT.

This clone was recorded many times. The CDR3 loop is CASSQSRRFKDSPLHF. The DNA of the CDR3 is TGCGCCAGCAGTCAATCGCGGCGATTTAAGGATTCACCCCTCCACTTT. The J gene is TRBJ1-6, the V gene TRBV23-1; D gene uncertain. TRBV23-1 falls under the ORF class, with uncertain function. Trimming cost V 0 bases and J 8 bases, with 14 bases left between them. The CDR3 is 16 residues long.

On this clone: The sample carries other DNA sequences with the same CDR3. The chain is built from TRBV6-5 and TRBJ1-3, with D possibly TRBD1 on 6 matching bases. The germline V gene has CDR1 MNHEY and CDR2 SVGAGI. V was trimmed by 0 bases and J by 0 bases, leaving 6 bases between them. The CDR3 spans 15 residues. Written as DNA, the CDR3 is TGTGCCAGCAGTTACTCAGGGGGCTCTGGAAACACCATATATTTT. It translates to CASSYSGGSGNTIYF.

A few counts support this clone. The rearrangement links TRBV29-1 to TRBJ2-1; 9 nucleotides agree with TRBD1. Germline assignment: CDR1 SQVTM and CDR2 ANQGSEA. This CDR3 comprises 16 residues. V lost 4 bases to trimming and J lost 5 bases; unmatched junction nucleotides: 12. The CDR3: CSVGHLKGTGNNEQFF. As DNA, the CDR3 is TGCAGCGTTGGCCATCTAAAGGGGACAGGGAACAATGAGCAGTTCTTC.

The rearrangement links TRBV28 to TRBJ2-5; D not resolved. The V end lost 6 bases, the J end lost 1 base, and 12 bases lay between the germline ends. CDR1 and CDR2 from the germline V gene are MDHEN and SYDVKM. The CDR3 sequence is 14 residues long. CDR3 sequence reads: CASSPPGSQETQYF. The CDR3 nucleotides are TGTGCCAGCAGCCCACCAGGCTCCCAAGAGACCCAGTACTTC.

This clone was seen more than once but under ten times. CDR3 sequence reads: CASSPGQDRTDGYTF. DNA of the CDR3: TGTGCCAGCAGCCCCGGGCAGGACAGGACGGATGGCTACACCTTC. The genes are TRBV4-2 and TRBJ1-2; 7 bases agree with TRBD1. Germline values: CDR1 LGHNA, CDR2 YNFKEQ. The CDR3 runs to 15 residues. V shed 4 bases, J shed 6 bases, and the junction held 11 bases outside the gene matches.

The chain combines TRBV6-5 with TRBJ1-3; 7 bases match TRBD1. V gave up 6 bases and J gave up 4 bases; unmatched junction bases: 3. Germline loops: CDR1 MNHEY, CDR2 SVGAGI. The CDR3 loop spans 13 amino acids. The CDR3: CASRLTGGNTIYF. DNA for the CDR3: TGTGCCAGCAGATTGACAGGGGGAAACACCATATATTTT.

The table lists this clone with a few counts. The DNA of the CDR3 is TGTGCCAGCAGCCCGAGGGACCCGACAGGGACGTATGGCTACACCTTC. This encodes CASSPRDPTGTYGYTF. The chain combines TRBV11-2 with TRBJ1-2; the match to TRBD1 covers 7 bases. This CDR3 spans 16 amino acids. Germline loops: CDR1 SGHAT, CDR2 FQNNGV. Trimming took 5 bases from V and 5 from J; bases not matched to a gene: 14.

The chain employs TRBV6-1 and TRBJ1-5, with 9 bases lining up with TRBD1. CDR1 is MNHNS and CDR2 is SASEGT in the germline V gene. The V and J ends lost 4 bases and 5 bases, in that order; junction bases with no gene match: 3. The CDR3 spans 14 residues. This CDR3 is CASSVGQGYQPQHF. The CDR3 bases are TGTGCCAGCAGTGTGGGACAGGGCTATCAGCCCCAGCATTTT.

This clone appeared a few times. The chain employs TRBV19 and TRBJ1-1, with D possibly matching TRBD1 (6 bases). This CDR3 is built from 13 residues. Deletions cut 4 bases from V and 8 bases from J, with 14 bases between. CDR1 and CDR2 from the germline V gene are LNHDA and SQIVND (reference sequence). This chain's CDR3 is CASSTFDRQEAFF. The CDR3 bases are TGTGCCAGTAGTACCTTCGACAGGCAAGAAGCTTTCTTT.

This clone has a handful of counts. The chain links TRBV5-1 to TRBJ1-2, with TRBD1 matching over 7 bases. The germline gives CDR1 SGHRS, CDR2 YFSETQ. The length of the CDR3 is 15 residues. V dropped 4 bases and J dropped 8; count of bases not matched to a gene: 14. The CDR3 coding sequence is TGCGCCAGCAGCCCATCGGGGACAGACATCGGAGGCTACACCTTC. Translated, it gives CASSPSGTDIGGYTF.